This TCR beta chain was obtained from a study of identical twins. Study-wide points: Twins shared beta out-of-frame sequences in excess, but this excess was weaker. In zero-insertion analyses, partial confounding could arise from invariant MAIT and iNKT cells. Without tracking the same donors, conclusions rested on cross-sectional statistical analysis.

In regard to this clonotype: The antigen is unknown.

From germline, CDR1 is KGHDR and CDR2 SFDVKD. Trimming shortened V by 10 bases and J by 0 bases, and 12 bases separated the two germline ends. The CDR3 is 14 residues long. After template switching added a universal primer site, the resulting cDNA carried unique molecular identifiers. In TCRdb, the 5' RACE reads were re-called with MiXCR into one record per CDR3 protein. In the table there are 450,000 to 600,000 distinct CDR3 sequences, about a fifth of which are singletons. The sample was also reused in another study, on yellow fever vaccine responses in identical twins.

Sequencing was performed on CD4+ T cells sorted from blood. The clonotype comes from a woman in her late teens or twenties in good health. The chain has TRBV24-1 and TRBJ2-1; D might be TRBD2 (6 bases). The CDR3 coding sequence is TGTGCCACGGGGGTGGAGGGCTCCTACAATGAGCAGTTCTTC. This sequence encodes CATGVEGSYNEQFF.